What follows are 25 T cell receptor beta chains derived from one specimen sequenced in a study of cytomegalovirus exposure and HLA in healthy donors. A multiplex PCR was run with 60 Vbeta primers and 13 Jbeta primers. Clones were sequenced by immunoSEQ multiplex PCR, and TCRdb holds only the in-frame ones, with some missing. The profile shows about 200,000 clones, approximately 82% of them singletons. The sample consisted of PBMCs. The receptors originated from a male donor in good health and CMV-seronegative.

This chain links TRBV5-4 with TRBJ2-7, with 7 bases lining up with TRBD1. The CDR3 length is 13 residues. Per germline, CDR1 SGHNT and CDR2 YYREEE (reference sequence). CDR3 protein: CAIAVQGDYEQYF. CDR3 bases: TGTGCTATCGCCGTCCAGGGGGACTACGAGCAGTACTTC.

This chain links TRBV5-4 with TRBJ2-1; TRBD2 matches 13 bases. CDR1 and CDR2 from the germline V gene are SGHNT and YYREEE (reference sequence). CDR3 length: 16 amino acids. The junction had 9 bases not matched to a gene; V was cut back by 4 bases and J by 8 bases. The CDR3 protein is CASSMAGGLAGDEQFF. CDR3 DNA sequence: TGTGCCAGCAGCATGGCCGGCGGACTAGCGGGAGATGAGCAGTTCTTC.

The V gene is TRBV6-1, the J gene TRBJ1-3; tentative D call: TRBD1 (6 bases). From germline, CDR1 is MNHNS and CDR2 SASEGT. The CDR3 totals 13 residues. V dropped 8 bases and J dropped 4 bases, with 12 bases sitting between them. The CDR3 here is CASLTGLGNTIYF. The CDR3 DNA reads TGTGCCAGCTTGACAGGTCTAGGAAACACCATATATTTT.

This chain's CDR3 is CASSLWGTGSVSTGELFF. The CDR3 DNA is TGTGCCAGCAGTTTATGGGGGACAGGCTCCGTTAGCACCGGGGAGCTGTTTTTT. The genes are TRBV28 and TRBJ2-2; 8 nucleotides agree with TRBD1. Trimming at V came to 0 bases and at J to 4 bases, leaving 10 bases not matched to a gene. Germline V gives CDR1 MDHEN, CDR2 SYDVKM. This CDR3 is 18 amino acids long.

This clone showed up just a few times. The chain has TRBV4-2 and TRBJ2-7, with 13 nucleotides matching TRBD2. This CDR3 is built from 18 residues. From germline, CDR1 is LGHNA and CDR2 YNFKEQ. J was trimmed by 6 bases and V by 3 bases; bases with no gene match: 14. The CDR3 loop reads CASSQELAGGSAGGEQYF. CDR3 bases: TGTGCCAGCAGCCAGGAACTAGCGGGAGGGTCCGCGGGGGGCGAGCAGTACTTC.

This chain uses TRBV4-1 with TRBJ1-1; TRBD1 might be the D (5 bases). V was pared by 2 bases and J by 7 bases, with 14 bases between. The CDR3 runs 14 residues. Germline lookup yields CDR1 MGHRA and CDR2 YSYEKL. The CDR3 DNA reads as TGCGCCAGCAGCCAACCGACGGAGACAGTTGAAGCTTTCTTT. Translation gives CASSQPTETVEAFF.

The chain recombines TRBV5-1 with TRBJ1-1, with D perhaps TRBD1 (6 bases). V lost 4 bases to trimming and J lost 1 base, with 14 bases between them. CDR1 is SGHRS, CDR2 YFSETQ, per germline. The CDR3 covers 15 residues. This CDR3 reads CASSQITGPNTEAFF. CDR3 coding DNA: TGCGCCAGCAGCCAAATCACAGGGCCGAACACTGAAGCTTTCTTT.

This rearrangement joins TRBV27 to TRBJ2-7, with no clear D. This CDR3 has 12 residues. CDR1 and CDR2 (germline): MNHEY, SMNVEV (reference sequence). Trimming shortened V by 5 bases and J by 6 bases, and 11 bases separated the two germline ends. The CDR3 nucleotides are TGTGCCAGCAGTCAAGACATGCTCGAGCAGTACTTC. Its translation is CASSQDMLEQYF.

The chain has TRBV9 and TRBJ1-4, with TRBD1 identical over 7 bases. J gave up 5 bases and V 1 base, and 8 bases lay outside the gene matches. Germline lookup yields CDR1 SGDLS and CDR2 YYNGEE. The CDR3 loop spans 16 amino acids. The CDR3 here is CASSVSGRQGNEKLFF. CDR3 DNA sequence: TGTGCCAGCAGCGTAAGCGGTCGACAGGGAAATGAAAAACTGTTTTTT.

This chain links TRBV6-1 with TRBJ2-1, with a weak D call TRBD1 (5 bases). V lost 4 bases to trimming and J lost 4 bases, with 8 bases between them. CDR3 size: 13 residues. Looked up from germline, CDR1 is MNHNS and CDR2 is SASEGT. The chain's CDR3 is CASSAGSYNEQFF. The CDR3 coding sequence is TGTGCCAGCAGTGCAGGGTCTTACAATGAGCAGTTCTTC.

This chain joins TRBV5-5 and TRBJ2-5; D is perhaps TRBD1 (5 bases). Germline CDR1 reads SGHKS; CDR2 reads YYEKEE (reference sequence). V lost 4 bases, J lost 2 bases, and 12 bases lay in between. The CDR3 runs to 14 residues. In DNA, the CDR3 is TGTGCCAGCAGCCCCCACGGACAACAAGAGACCCAGTACTTC. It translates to CASSPHGQQETQYF. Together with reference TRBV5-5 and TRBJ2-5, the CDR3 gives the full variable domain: DAGVTQSPTHLIKTRGQQVTLRCSPISGHKSVSWYQQVLGQGPQFIFQYYEKEERGRGNFPDRFSARQFPNYSSELNVNALLLGDSALYLCASSPHGQQETQYFGPGTRLLVL.

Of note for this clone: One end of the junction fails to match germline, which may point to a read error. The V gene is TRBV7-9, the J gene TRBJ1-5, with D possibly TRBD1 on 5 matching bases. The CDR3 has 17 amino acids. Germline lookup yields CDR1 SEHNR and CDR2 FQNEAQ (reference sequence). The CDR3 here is CSSSFGGGGSKDQPQHF. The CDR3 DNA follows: TGTTCCAGCAGCTTTGGGGGAGGAGGGAGTAAGGATCAGCCCCAGCATTTT.

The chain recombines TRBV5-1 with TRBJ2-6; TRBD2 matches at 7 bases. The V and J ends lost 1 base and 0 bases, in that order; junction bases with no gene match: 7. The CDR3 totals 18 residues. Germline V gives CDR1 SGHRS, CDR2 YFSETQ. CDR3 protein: CASSLRLAETSGANVLTF. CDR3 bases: TGCGCCAGCAGCTTGAGGCTAGCGGAGACCTCTGGGGCCAACGTCCTGACTTTC.

CDR3 DNA: TGTGCCAGCACTGGACTCTATGGCTACACCTTC. Translation: CASTGLYGYTF. The V gene is TRBV28, the J gene TRBJ1-2; D not certain. This CDR3 has 11 residues. CDR1 is MDHEN and CDR2 is SYDVKM in the germline V gene. Trimming removed 7 bases from V and 4 bases from J, with 7 bases in between.

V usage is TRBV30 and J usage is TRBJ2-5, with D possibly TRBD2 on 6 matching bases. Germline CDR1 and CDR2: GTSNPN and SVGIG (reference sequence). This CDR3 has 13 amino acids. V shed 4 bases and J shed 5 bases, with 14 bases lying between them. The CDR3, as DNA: TGTGCCTGGAAGGATAGCGGAAGGGAGACCCAGTACTTC. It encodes CAWKDSGRETQYF.

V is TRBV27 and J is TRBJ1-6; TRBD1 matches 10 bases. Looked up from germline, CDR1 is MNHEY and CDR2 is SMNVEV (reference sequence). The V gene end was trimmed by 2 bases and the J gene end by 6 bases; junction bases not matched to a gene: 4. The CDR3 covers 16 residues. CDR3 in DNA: TGTGCCAGCAGTTTAGACAGGGGGCCCTCTAATTCACCCCTCCACTTT. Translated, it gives CASSLDRGPSNSPLHF.

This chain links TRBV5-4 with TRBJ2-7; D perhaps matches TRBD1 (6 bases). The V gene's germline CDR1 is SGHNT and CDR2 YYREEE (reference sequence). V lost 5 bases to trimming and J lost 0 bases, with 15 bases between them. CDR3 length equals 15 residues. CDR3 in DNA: TGTGCCAGCAGGGTTGGGACGGACAGCTCCTACGAGCAGTACTTC. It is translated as CASRVGTDSSYEQYF.

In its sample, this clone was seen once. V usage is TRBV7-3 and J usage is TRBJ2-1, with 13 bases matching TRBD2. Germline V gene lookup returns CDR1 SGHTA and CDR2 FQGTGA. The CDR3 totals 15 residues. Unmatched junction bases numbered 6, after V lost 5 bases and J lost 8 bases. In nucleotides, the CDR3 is TGTGCCAGCAGCCTACTAGCGGGAGGGTTCGATGAGCAGTTCTTC. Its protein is CASSLLAGGFDEQFF.

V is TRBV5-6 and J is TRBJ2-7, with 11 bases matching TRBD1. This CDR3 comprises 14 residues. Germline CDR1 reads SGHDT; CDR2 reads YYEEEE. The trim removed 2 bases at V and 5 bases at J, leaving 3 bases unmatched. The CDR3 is CASSFGQGADEQYF. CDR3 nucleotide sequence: TGTGCCAGCAGCTTTGGACAGGGGGCAGACGAGCAGTACTTC.

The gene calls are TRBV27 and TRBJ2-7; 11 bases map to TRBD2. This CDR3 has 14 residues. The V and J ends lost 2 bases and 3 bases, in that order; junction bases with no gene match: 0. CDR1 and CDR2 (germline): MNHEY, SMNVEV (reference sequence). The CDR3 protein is CASSLGTSGYEQYF. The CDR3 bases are TGTGCCAGCAGTTTAGGGACTAGCGGCTACGAGCAGTACTTC.

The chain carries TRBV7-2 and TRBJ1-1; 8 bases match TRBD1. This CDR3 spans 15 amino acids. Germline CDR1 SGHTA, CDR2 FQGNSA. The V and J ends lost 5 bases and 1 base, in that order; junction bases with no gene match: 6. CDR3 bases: TGTGCCAGCAGCCCCCGGACAGGGAAGAACACTGAAGCTTTCTTT. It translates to CASSPRTGKNTEAFF.

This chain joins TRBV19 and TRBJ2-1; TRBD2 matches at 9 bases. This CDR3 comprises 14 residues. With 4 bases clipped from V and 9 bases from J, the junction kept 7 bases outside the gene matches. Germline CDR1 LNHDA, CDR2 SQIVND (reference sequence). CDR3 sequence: CASSNIAGAPEQFF. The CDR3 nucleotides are TGTGCCAGTAGTAATATAGCGGGAGCCCCTGAGCAGTTCTTC.

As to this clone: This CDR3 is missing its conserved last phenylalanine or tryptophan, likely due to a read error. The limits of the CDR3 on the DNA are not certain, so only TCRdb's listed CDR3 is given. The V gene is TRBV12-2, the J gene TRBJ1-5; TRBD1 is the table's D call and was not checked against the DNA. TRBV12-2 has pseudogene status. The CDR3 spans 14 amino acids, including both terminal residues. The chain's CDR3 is CASRAGQGNQPQHL.

The DNA for the CDR3 is TGTGCCAGCAGCTCTAGCGGGGGAAGCACAGATACGCAGTATTTT. Amino acids: CASSSSGGSTDTQYF. V usage is TRBV7-3 and J usage is TRBJ2-3; 10 bases match TRBD2. Looked up from germline, CDR1 is SGHTA and CDR2 is FQGTGA. Germline trimming cut 4 bases from V and 0 bases from J; bases unmatched to any gene: 1. This CDR3 spans 15 amino acids.

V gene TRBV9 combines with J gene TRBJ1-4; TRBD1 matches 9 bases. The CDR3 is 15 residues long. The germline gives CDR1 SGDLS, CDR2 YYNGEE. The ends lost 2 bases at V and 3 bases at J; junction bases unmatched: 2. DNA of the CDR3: TGTGCCAGCAGCGTGAGGACAGGGGCTAATGAAAAACTGTTTTTT. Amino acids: CASSVRTGANEKLFF.